The following is a T cell receptor (beta chain) sequence with its context. Its target is not known. The sample belongs to a study of T-cell memory formation after mild COVID-19. Study details: Across donors, TCR clusters were largely donor specific. Study-wide results and limits: Cross-reactive memory apparently joined, as some responding clones appeared in pre-infection memory. The SARS-CoV-2 specificity of second-wave clones reaching peak at day 37 remained unverified.

CDR1 is LGHDT, CDR2 YNNKEL, per germline (reference sequence). There are 12 residues in the CDR3. V shed 0 bases and J shed 6 bases, with 5 bases lying between them. TCRdb recomputed calls from the 5' RACE reads with MiXCR, one row per CDR3 protein. This table holds 85,000 to 130,000 distinct CDR3 sequences, roughly 12% found once. The J gene is TRBJ1-2, the V gene TRBV3-1, with D hard to call. The source is an adult woman who had mild COVID-19 (a few samples of this study predate the infection). Cell type and time point are not known. The source material was PBMCs or a T cell subset sorted from them (not recorded which). The DNA for the CDR3 is TGTGCCAGCAGCCAAGATTGGGATGGCTACACCTTC. Its translation is CASSQDWDGYTF.